Presented here are 2 T cell receptor beta chains from one specimen sequenced in a study of metastatic and nonmetastatic thyroid tumors (dated by TCRdb to 2020 to 2022). None of the patients had been given any treatment before thyroid surgery. Libraries were built with PCR. TCRdb lists the instrument as Illumina HiSeq 4000. TCRdb cleaned the public reads at Q25 with fastp, built clones with MiXCR and kept in-frame beta chains. Within this sample are tens of thousands of clones, with less than 60% of them counted one time only. The ten largest make up roughly a quarter of the sample. Source material: tumor tissue. These receptors came from a male donor with papillary thyroid cancer or a benign thyroid nodule (not recorded which). Some clones in this sample may be carry-over from other donors' samples.

This chain connects TRBV27 to TRBJ1-6, with 7 bases identical to TRBD1. V dropped 2 bases and J dropped 10; count of bases not matched to a gene: 8. The CDR3 contains 15 residues. CDR1 is MNHEY, CDR2 SMNVEV, per germline (reference sequence). In DNA form, the CDR3 reads TGTGCCAGCAGTTTAAGGGGGCCTAACTTGTCACCCCTCCACTTT. This translates into CASSLRGPNLSPLHF.

The J gene is TRBJ2-4, the V gene TRBV12-3 or TRBV12-4; 11 bases are shared with TRBD2. V gave up 3 bases and J gave up 0 bases; unmatched junction bases: 4. The CDR3 consists of 17 residues. The CDR3 region has the DNA TGTGCCAGCAGTTTGCGTAGCGGGGGGGCAGCCAAAAACATTCAGTACTTC. It codes for CASSLRSGGAAKNIQYF.